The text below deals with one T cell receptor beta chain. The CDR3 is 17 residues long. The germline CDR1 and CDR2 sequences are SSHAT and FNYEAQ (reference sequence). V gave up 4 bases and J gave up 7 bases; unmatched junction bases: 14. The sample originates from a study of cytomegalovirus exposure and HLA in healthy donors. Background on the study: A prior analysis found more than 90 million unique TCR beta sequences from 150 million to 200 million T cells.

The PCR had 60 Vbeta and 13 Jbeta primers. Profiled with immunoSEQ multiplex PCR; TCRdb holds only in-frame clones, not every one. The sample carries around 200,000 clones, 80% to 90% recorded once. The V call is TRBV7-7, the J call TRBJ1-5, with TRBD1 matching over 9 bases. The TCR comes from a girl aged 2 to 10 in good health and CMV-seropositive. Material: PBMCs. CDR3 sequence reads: CASSSPDWDRVLQPQHF. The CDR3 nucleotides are TGTGCCAGCAGCTCCCCCGACTGGGACAGGGTTCTGCAGCCCCAGCATTTT.